Included here is one TCR beta chain sequence, with context. Original processing methods: Amplification from reference gene primers served as the basis for estimated nucleated cell counts. TCRdb's table, derived via immunoSEQ multiplex PCR, lists solely in-frame clones and lacks some. That table furnishes V, J and clone size, whereas the DNA furnished D and trimming. The repertoire includes about 190,000 clones, around 90% of them detected once, and 0.62% sits in the top ten. The sample originates from a study of blood T cell repertoires in COVID-19. Study context: Samples of COVID-19 (acute and convalescent) were obtained from the United States, Italy and Spain. T cells, B-cell-depleted T cells, or PBMCs provided the cDNA or gDNA that served as material.

V lost 5 bases to trimming and J lost 1 base, with 19 bases between them. This CDR3 comprises 17 residues. Germline CDR1 reads SEHNR; CDR2 reads FQNEAQ (reference sequence). This sequence joins TRBV7-9 and TRBJ2-3, with a weak D call TRBD2 (6 bases). This receptor was obtained from a man in his forties or fifties with acute or convalescent COVID-19. Specimen: peripheral blood. The CDR3 protein is CASSLRGWGVGTDTQYF. The DNA for the CDR3 is TGTGCCAGCAGCCTAAGAGGCTGGGGGGTGGGCACAGATACGCAGTATTTT.